A selection of T cell receptor beta chains follows, all from one sample in a study of post-analysis software for immune sequencing data. TCRdb passed the PCR reads through MiXCR, listing each CDR3 protein once. This sample has more than 500,000 distinct CDR3 sequences, with less than 40% found just once. Sequencing used blood. Every receptor here comes from a girl aged 2 to 17 with multiple sclerosis. Each CDR3 is given with its conserved first and last residue. D genes are given only for firm matches. Clone size, where shown, is once, few, many, or a class for clones that have expanded.

J gene | clone size | V gene | D gene | CDR3 DNA | CDR3 protein
TRBJ2-7 | few | TRBV25-1 | - | TGTGCCAGCGGACTGGAATCCTACGAGCAGTACTTC | CASGLESYEQYF
TRBJ2-1 | - | TRBV20-1 | - | TGCAGTGCTAGAGGGACAGACAATGAGCAGTTCTTC | CSARGTDNEQFF
TRBJ1-4 | few | TRBV20-1 | - | TGCAGTGCTAGGGTCCAGGGTTCGTTTGAGGAAAAACTGTTTTTT | CSARVQGSFEEKLFF
TRBJ2-1 | few | TRBV7-9 | TRBD2 | TGTGCCAGCAGCTTAGGAAGACTAGCGGGGGGACGCGGTGAGCAGTTCTTC | CASSLGRLAGGRGEQFF
TRBJ2-6 | - | TRBV7-3 | - | TGTGCCAGCAGCCCTACCCCATCTGGGGCCAACGTCCTGACTTTC | CASSPTPSGANVLTF
TRBJ2-7 | - | TRBV7-9 | - | TGTGCCAGCAGCCTAGGACACGGCGAGCAGTACTTC | CASSLGHGEQYF
TRBJ2-7 | few | TRBV12-3/TRBV12-4 | - | TGTGCCAGCAGCTACCAGGCCTACGAGCAGTACTTC | CASSYQAYEQYF
TRBJ2-3 | few | TRBV7-2 | TRBD2 | TGTGCCAGCAGCCCCGGACTAGCGGGGGGGCGAACAGATACGCAGTATTTT | CASSPGLAGGRTDTQYF
TRBJ2-1 | - | TRBV5-1 | TRBD1 | TGCGCCAGCAGCTTCGCACTACAGGGGTACAATGAGCAGTTCTTC | CASSFALQGYNEQFF
TRBJ2-2 | - | TRBV11-1 | - | TGTGCCAGCAGCTCCCAGGGATACAACACCGGGGAGCTGTTTTTT | CASSSQGYNTGELFF
TRBJ2-7 | - | TRBV7-3 | - | TGTGCCAGCAGCTTAGGTTTTGGGCAGGATCGCCACGAGCAGTACTTC | CASSLGFGQDRHEQYF
TRBJ1-1 | - | TRBV13 | - | TGTGCCAGCAGCTCCCAAGGACCGATGAACACTGAAGCTTTCTTT | CASSSQGPMNTEAFF
TRBJ2-7 | - | TRBV10-2 | - | TGCGCCAGCGGAGGGACCCGGGTGTACGAGCAGTACTTC | CASGGTRVYEQYF
TRBJ2-1 | few | TRBV4-1 | TRBD2 | TGCGCCAGCAGCCAAGCGGCTAGCGGGGATACTTTGGATGAGCAGTTCTTC | CASSQAASGDTLDEQFF
TRBJ2-5 | - | TRBV5-1 | TRBD1 | TGCGCCAGCAGACAACCGCCGGGACAGGGGCTGGCAGAGACCCAGTACTTC | CASRQPPGQGLAETQYF
TRBJ1-3 | - | TRBV5-1 | - | TGCGCCAGCAGCTTGACGCGGGGGCTAGGAAACACCATATATTTT | CASSLTRGLGNTIYF
TRBJ2-2 | few | TRBV2 | - | TGTGCAGCAGGACAGAACACCGGGGAGCTGTTTTTT | CAAGQNTGELFF
TRBJ2-5 | many | TRBV7-6 | - | TGTGCCAGCAGCTTATTGGTACCCAAAGAGACCCAGTACTTC | CASSLLVPKETQYF
TRBJ1-2 | - | TRBV28 | TRBD1 | TGTGCCAGCAGTCCAACGGACAGGCCGAACTATGGCTACACCTTC | CASSPTDRPNYGYTF
TRBJ1-2 | many | TRBV5-6 | TRBD1 | TGTGCCAGCAGCTTGCCGCAGGGGGTTATGAATGGCTACACCTTC | CASSLPQGVMNGYTF
TRBJ2-5 | - | TRBV5-1 | - | TGCGCCAGCAGCCCTTCCTACCCAAGCGAGACCCAGTACTTC | CASSPSYPSETQYF
TRBJ1-2 | few | TRBV6-1 | - | TGTGCCAGCGGTGCCGGGATTGGCTACACCTTC | CASGAGIGYTF
TRBJ1-1 | - | TRBV7-3 | - | TGTGCCAGCAGCTTATTTCTGAACACTGAAGCTTTCTTT | CASSLFLNTEAFF
TRBJ2-7 | few | TRBV4-1 | - | TGCGCCAGCAGTAGCGGCGGGGTTTCCTCCGAGCAGTACTTC | CASSSGGVSSEQYF
TRBJ1-2 | many | TRBV5-1 | TRBD1 | TGCGCCAGCAGGCTGGACAGGGGGTATGGCTACACCTTC | CASRLDRGYGYTF
TRBJ1-5 | few | TRBV12-3/TRBV12-4 | TRBD1 | TGTGCCAGCAGTTTAGGGGGACAGGAGACCAATCAGCCCCAGCATTTT | CASSLGGQETNQPQHF
TRBJ2-2 | - | TRBV5-1 | - | TGCGCCAGCAGCTTCAGCGGGAACACCGGGGAGCTGTTTTTT | CASSFSGNTGELFF
TRBJ1-5 | - | TRBV3-1 | - | TGTGCCAGCAGCCCGCTCGGGGGCCAGCCCCAGCATTTT | CASSPLGGQPQHF
TRBJ2-2 | once | TRBV5-1 | TRBD1 | TGCGCCAGCAGCTGGGGCGGACAGGGATACACCGGGGAGCTGTTTTTT | CASSWGGQGYTGELFF
TRBJ1-2 | - | TRBV20-1 | TRBD1 | TGCAGTGCTCACCTCAGGGGGCGGAACTATGGCTACACCTTC | CSAHLRGRNYGYTF
TRBJ2-3 | - | TRBV4-1 | - | TGCGCCAGCAGCCAAGAGGGGGAGGATACGCAGTATTTT | CASSQEGEDTQYF
TRBJ2-7 | - | TRBV28 | TRBD1 | TGTGCCAGCAGTTTATTACAGGGGGCTGGGAATGAGCAGTACTTC | CASSLLQGAGNEQYF
TRBJ1-6 | - | TRBV7-9 | - | TGTGCCAGCAGCCCGAGACGGGGGGCGGTTTATAATTCACCCCTCCACTTT | CASSPRRGAVYNSPLHF
TRBJ1-5 | - | TRBV12-3/TRBV12-4 | - | TGTGCCAGCACCACCTGGGGTCAGCCCCAGCATTTT | CASTTWGQPQHF
TRBJ2-7 | - | TRBV6-1 | TRBD1 | TGTGCCAGCAGGAAGGGACAGGCTACCGGCGAGCAGTACTTC | CASRKGQATGEQYF
TRBJ2-1 | - | TRBV28 | - | TGTGCCAGCATACCGGGGAGCTCCTACAATGAGCAGTTCTTC | CASIPGSSYNEQFF
TRBJ2-7 | few | TRBV10-3 | TRBD1 | TGTGCCATCAGCGAGGGACAGGGGGTGGGAGAGCAGTACTTC | CAISEGQGVGEQYF
TRBJ2-3 | - | TRBV2 | TRBD2 | TGTGCCAGCAGAGCTACTAGCGGGGCTACCACAGATACGCAGTATTTT | CASRATSGATTDTQYF
TRBJ2-1 | - | TRBV11-3 | TRBD2 | TGTGCCAGCAGCGAGGGGACTAGACTTTACAATGAGCAGTTCTTC | CASSEGTRLYNEQFF
TRBJ1-1 | - | TRBV7-9 | - | TGTGCCAGCAGCCCCGTGGTTACCAGAGACACTGAAGCTTTCTTT | CASSPVVTRDTEAFF
TRBJ2-5 | - | TRBV3-1 | TRBD2 | TGTGCCAGCAGCCTTCAGCCGCGGGGGGGCGAGACCCAGTACTTC | CASSLQPRGGETQYF
TRBJ2-1 | few | TRBV20-1 | TRBD1 | TGCAGTGCTAGAGATTGGGCCGGGACAGACTCCTACAATGAGCAGTTCTTC | CSARDWAGTDSYNEQFF
TRBJ2-7 | - | TRBV29-1 | TRBD1 | TGCAGCGTTGAAGGGGGGACAGGCTCTACGGGGCAGTACTTC | CSVEGGTGSTGQYF